This entry concerns a single T cell receptor beta chain. Some clones are missing from TCRdb's copy, which holds only in-frame ones; the method was immunoSEQ multiplex PCR. The sample contains 150,000 to 200,000 clones, 85% of which appear only once. This record belongs to a study of cytomegalovirus exposure and HLA in healthy donors. Study-level background: Per a later analysis, the roughly 680 first-cohort and 120 validation repertoires shared one platform.

Material: PBMCs. The receptor's source is a man aged 18 to 29 in good health and CMV-seropositive.

The CDR3 coding sequence is TGCAGCGTTGGACCTGATGGGGCGGGAGATTACAATGAGCAGTTCTTC. This translates into CSVGPDGAGDYNEQFF. The rearrangement uses TRBV29-1 and TRBJ2-1, with 7 positions matching TRBD2. Germline V CDR1 and CDR2: SQVTM, ANQGSEA. V was clipped by 4 bases and J by 4 bases; unmatched bases: 13. The CDR3 sequence is 16 residues long.